A selection of T cell receptor beta chains follows, all from one sample in a study of blood T cell repertoires in COVID-19. Sequenced by immunoSEQ multiplex PCR; TCRdb stores in-frame clones only, minus some. The repertoire holds some 31,000 clones, with about three quarters as singletons. Sequences were obtained from peripheral blood. The receptor set was obtained from a woman in her seventies with active or convalescent COVID-19. CDR3s include the opening cysteine and the closing phenylalanine or tryptophan. A D gene is named only where the DNA matches it firmly. The listing skips clone size in some rows; elsewhere it reads once, few, many or a size class.

clone_size j_call d_call v_call cdr3_aa cdr3_nt
NA TRBJ1-4 TRBD1 TRBV16 CASSQGRSGTGGEKLFF TGTGCCAGCAGCCAGGGACGGTCCGGGACAGGGGGCGAAAAACTGTTTTTT
NA TRBJ2-1 TRBD2 TRBV7-9 CASSREPGLAGGGEQFF TGTGCCAGCAGTCGGGAGCCGGGACTAGCGGGAGGCGGTGAGCAGTTCTTC
NA TRBJ1-5 NA TRBV6-5 CASSYSTTGGDQPQHF TGTGCCAGCAGTTACTCGACGACAGGTGGAGATCAGCCCCAGCATTTT
NA TRBJ2-5 TRBD1 TRBV18 CASSRRQGTETQYF TGTGCCAGCTCACGGCGACAGGGAACAGAGACCCAGTACTTC
NA TRBJ2-5 TRBD2 TRBV12-5 CASAATGGLGETQYF TGTGCTAGTGCCGCAACGGGGGGACTCGGCGAGACCCAGTACTTC
NA TRBJ1-5 NA TRBV6-4 CASRGRTSQGPQHF TGTGCCAGCCGGGGAAGGACCTCCCAAGGGCCCCAGCATTTT
once TRBJ1-2 NA TRBV28 CASRKPGHINYGYTF TGTGCCAGCAGAAAACCGGGACATATTAACTATGGCTACACCTTC
NA TRBJ1-3 NA TRBV18 CASSPLVQTSGNTIYF TGTGCCAGCTCACCACTCGTTCAGACATCTGGAAACACCATATATTTT
NA TRBJ2-3 TRBD2 TRBV7-2 CASSLGLAGGRDTQYF TGTGCCAGCAGCTTAGGACTAGCGGGGGGGCGGGATACGCAGTATTTT
NA TRBJ1-2 TRBD1 TRBV7-6 CASSPTRQGFNYGYTF TGTGCCAGCAGCCCGACTAGACAGGGCTTTAACTATGGCTACACCTTC
NA TRBJ1-2 NA TRBV5-1 CASSLIPDNYGYTF TGCGCCAGCAGCTTGATTCCAGATAACTATGGCTACACCTTC
NA TRBJ1-2 NA TRBV7-2 CASVPRLGSPYGYTF TGTGCCAGCGTGCCACGGCTGGGCAGCCCCTATGGCTACACCTTC
NA TRBJ1-2 NA TRBV30 CAWSVLQGSGYTF TGTGCCTGGAGTGTACTACAGGGTAGCGGCTACACCTTC
NA TRBJ2-1 TRBD2 TRBV6-2/TRBV6-3 CASSHSGGAVNEQFF TGTGCCAGCAGTCATAGCGGGGGGGCAGTCAATGAGCAGTTCTTC
NA TRBJ1-1 TRBD1 TRBV28 CASSIRQGKNTEAFF TGTGCCAGCAGTATACGACAGGGGAAGAACACTGAAGCTTTCTTT
NA TRBJ1-2 NA TRBV10-2 CASREGGSNYGYTF TGCGCCAGCAGGGAGGGTGGCTCTAACTATGGCTACACCTTC
few TRBJ1-3 NA TRBV7-9 CASSLAGLGSGNTIYF TGTGCCAGCAGCTTAGCTGGACTCGGCTCTGGAAACACCATATATTTT
NA TRBJ1-2 NA TRBV30 CAWLRGNRRLGYGYTF TGTGCCTGGCTCCGGGGGAATAGACGACTAGGATATGGCTACACCTTC
NA TRBJ2-3 NA TRBV4-3 CASSQDSHLGTDTQYF TGCGCCAGCAGCCAAGATTCGCACTTAGGCACAGATACGCAGTATTTT
NA TRBJ1-6 NA TRBV4-1 CASSQALGQTYSPLHF TGCGCCAGCAGCCAAGCCTTAGGACAGACTTATTCACCCCTCCACTTT
NA TRBJ1-2 NA TRBV2 CASSEAGIRGFAFNYGYTF TGTGCCAGCAGTGAAGCGGGGATTCGGGGATTCGCCTTTAACTATGGCTACACCTTC
NA TRBJ2-5 TRBD2 TRBV13 CASSLGLAGLRGETQYF TGTGCCAGCAGCTTAGGATTAGCGGGGCTCCGAGGAGAGACCCAGTACTTC
NA TRBJ2-1 TRBD2 TRBV18 CASSLRERGNEQFF TGTGCCAGCTCACTGCGGGAGCGGGGCAATGAGCAGTTCTTC
once TRBJ2-7 TRBD2 TRBV27 CASSSPGLAGSAYEQYF TGTGCCAGCAGCTCGCCGGGACTAGCGGGAAGCGCCTACGAGCAGTACTTC
NA TRBJ1-5 TRBD1 TRBV10-3 CAISEPGQGNQPQHF TGTGCCATCAGTGAGCCGGGACAGGGCAATCAGCCCCAGCATTTT
NA TRBJ1-4 NA TRBV9 CASSVEGGGEKLFF TGTGCCAGCAGCGTAGAAGGAGGAGGAGAAAAACTGTTTTTT
NA TRBJ2-3 NA TRBV5-3 CARSISDTQYF TGTGCCAGAAGCATCTCAGATACGCAGTATTTT
NA TRBJ2-1 TRBD2 TRBV7-3 CASSLSGGDYNEQFF TGTGCCAGCAGCTTAAGCGGGGGAGACTACAATGAGCAGTTCTTC